The sequence of this T cell receptor beta chain was determined in a study of cytomegalovirus exposure and HLA in healthy donors. In the case of this clone: Its matching antigen is unknown.

Trimming shortened V by 6 bases and J by 1 base, and 6 bases separated the two germline ends. CDR1 and CDR2 (germline): MDHEN, SYDVKM. This CDR3 spans 12 amino acids. PCR primers comprised 60 Vbeta and 13 Jbeta primers. The repertoire was sequenced with immunoSEQ multiplex PCR; TCRdb's copy has only in-frame clones and lacks some. There are fewer than 150,000 clones in the sample; over 70% occur only once, and 11% lies in the top ten. Overall study results and limits: Segments of the TCR beta V type were, in most cases, productive about 87% or about 30% of the time in an earlier analysis. Exclusion as indistinguishable affected some V segments, including TRBV6-2 and TRBV6-3.

The chain has TRBV28 and TRBJ1-1; tentatively, D is TRBD1 (5 bases). Input material: PBMCs. This sequence was found in a woman in her forties or fifties in good health and CMV-seropositive. DNA of the CDR3: TGTGCCAGCAGAACAGGGAACACTGAAGCTTTCTTT. Encoded protein: CASRTGNTEAFF.